This TCR beta chain is from a study of T cells in Graves' hyperthyroidism and ophthalmopathy. Overall study context: The authors collected peripheral blood at initial diagnosis, before any treatment.

Concerning this clonotype: Its specificity is not known.

Notes on the study in general: Most thyroid clonotypes with frequency above 0.001 were detected in blood.

Newly diagnosed hyperthyroidism, duration under 2 months, in patients aged 18 to 65. Each 10 ml fresh peripheral blood draw supplied the PBMCs. V lost 0 bases to trimming and J lost 8 bases, with 10 bases between them. From germline, CDR1 is SGHAT and CDR2 FQNNGV. The CDR3 runs to 13 residues. RNA transcripts provided the source from which TCR beta CDR3 regions were amplified. HTBI primers were employed in a first-round RT-PCR of the TCR CDR3. TCRdb itself ran the multiplex PCR reads through MiXCR, one entry per CDR3 protein. This sample carries roughly 840,000 distinct CDR3 sequences, approximately 40% of them seen once, and the ten largest clones take approximately 10%.

The V call is TRBV11-2, the J call TRBJ1-2; D gene uncertain. The TCR comes from a man younger than 30 with Graves' hyperthyroidism. Sequencing was carried out using blood. The CDR3 region is CASSLEIGKGYTF. DNA of the CDR3: TGTGCCAGCAGCTTAGAGATAGGGAAGGGCTACACCTTC.